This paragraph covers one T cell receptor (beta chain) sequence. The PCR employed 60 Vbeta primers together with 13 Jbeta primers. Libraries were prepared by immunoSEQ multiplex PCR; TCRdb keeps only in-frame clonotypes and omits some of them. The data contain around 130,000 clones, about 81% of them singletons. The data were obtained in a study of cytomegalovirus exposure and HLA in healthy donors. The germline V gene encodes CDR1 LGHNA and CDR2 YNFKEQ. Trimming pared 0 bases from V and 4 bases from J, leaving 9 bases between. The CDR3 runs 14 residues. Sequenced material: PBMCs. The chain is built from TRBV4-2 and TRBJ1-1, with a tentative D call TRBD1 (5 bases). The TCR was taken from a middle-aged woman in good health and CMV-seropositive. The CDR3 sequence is CASSQDGGGTEAFF. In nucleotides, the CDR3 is TGTGCCAGCAGCCAAGATGGCGGGGGCACTGAAGCTTTCTTT.